Listed below are T cell receptor beta chains from one sample, sequenced in a study of control samples from healthy donors and cancer patients. TCRdb's copy holds only in-frame clones and misses some; the assay was immunoSEQ multiplex PCR. Of tens of thousands of clones in the sample, about four fifths were seen once. The sample taken for sequencing was PBMCs. Every receptor here comes from a man aged 70-80 years with lung cancer. Each CDR3 is given with its conserved first and last residue. D genes are given only for firm matches. A row's size may be missing; if present it is once, few, many or a size class.

v_gene	j_gene	abundance	d_gene	CDR3aa	CDR3nt
TRBV6-1	TRBJ1-2	.	.	CASSELSRSLGYTF	TGTGCCAGCAGTGAACTGTCTCGGTCTTTAGGCTACACCTTC
TRBV28	TRBJ1-2	.	.	CASSLSTRNYGYTF	TGTGCCAGCAGTTTATCCACTCGAAACTATGGCTACACCTTC
TRBV2	TRBJ2-7	once	.	CASRNMGTPHSYEQYF	TGTGCCAGCAGGAATATGGGGACCCCCCACTCCTACGAGCAGTACTTC
TRBV20-1	TRBJ1-6	.	TRBD1	CSARDTDRDHF	TGCAGTGCTAGGGATACGGACAGGGACCACTTT
TRBV7-9	TRBJ1-1	.	TRBD1	CASSQRGGRNTEAFF	TGTGCCAGCAGCCAAAGAGGGGGCAGAAACACTGAAGCTTTCTTT
TRBV7-9	TRBJ1-1	few	.	CASTSGGTKNTEAFF	TGTGCCAGCACCTCGGGGGGGACTAAGAACACTGAAGCTTTCTTT
TRBV10-2	TRBJ2-7	.	TRBD2	CASRPGLAGGTYEQYF	TGCGCCAGCAGACCGGGACTAGCGGGGGGGACCTACGAGCAGTACTTC
TRBV6-1	TRBJ2-3	few	.	CASSEIGYTQYF	TGTGCCAGCAGTGAAATAGGCTATACGCAGTATTTT
TRBV27	TRBJ1-2	few	.	CASQGVYGYTF	TGTGCCAGTCAGGGTGTGTATGGCTACACCTTC
TRBV7-3	TRBJ2-3	.	TRBD1	CASSGYRGNTDTQYF	TGTGCCAGCAGCGGATACAGGGGAAACACAGATACGCAGTATTTT
TRBV6-5	TRBJ1-4	.	.	CASSLVDSVREKLFF	TGTGCCAGCAGTTTGGTGGACAGCGTGAGAGAAAAACTGTTTTTT